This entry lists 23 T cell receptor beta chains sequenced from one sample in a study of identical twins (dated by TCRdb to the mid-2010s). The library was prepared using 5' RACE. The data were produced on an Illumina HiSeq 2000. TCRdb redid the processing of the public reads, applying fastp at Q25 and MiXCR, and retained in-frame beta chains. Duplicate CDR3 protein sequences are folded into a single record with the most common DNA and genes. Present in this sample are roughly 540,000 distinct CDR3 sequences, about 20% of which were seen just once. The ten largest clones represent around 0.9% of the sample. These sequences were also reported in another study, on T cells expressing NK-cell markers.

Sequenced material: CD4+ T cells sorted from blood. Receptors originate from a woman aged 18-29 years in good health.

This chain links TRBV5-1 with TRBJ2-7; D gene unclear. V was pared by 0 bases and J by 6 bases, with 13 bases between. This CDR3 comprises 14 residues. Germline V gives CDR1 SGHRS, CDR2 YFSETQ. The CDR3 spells CASSLEFTQVEQYF. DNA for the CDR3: TGCGCCAGCAGCTTGGAATTTACCCAGGTCGAGCAGTACTTC.

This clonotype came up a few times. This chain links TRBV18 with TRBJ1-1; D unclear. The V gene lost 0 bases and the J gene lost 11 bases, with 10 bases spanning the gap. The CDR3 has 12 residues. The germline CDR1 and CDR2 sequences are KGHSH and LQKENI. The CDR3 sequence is CASSPPRERAFF. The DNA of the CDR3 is TGTGCCAGCTCACCACCCCGGGAAAGGGCTTTCTTT.

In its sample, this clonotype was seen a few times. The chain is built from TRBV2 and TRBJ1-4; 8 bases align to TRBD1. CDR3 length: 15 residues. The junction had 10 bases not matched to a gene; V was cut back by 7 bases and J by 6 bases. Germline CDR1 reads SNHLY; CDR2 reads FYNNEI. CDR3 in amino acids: CASTLTGADDEKLFF. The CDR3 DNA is TGTGCCAGCACCTTGACAGGGGCTGATGATGAAAAACTGTTTTTT.

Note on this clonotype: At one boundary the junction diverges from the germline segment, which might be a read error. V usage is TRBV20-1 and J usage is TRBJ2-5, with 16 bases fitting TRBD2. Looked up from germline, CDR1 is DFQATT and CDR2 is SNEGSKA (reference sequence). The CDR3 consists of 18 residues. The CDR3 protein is CSARSPGLAGGPQETQHF. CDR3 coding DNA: TGCAGTGCTAGATCCCCGGGACTAGCGGGAGGGCCCCAAGAGACCCAGCACTTC.

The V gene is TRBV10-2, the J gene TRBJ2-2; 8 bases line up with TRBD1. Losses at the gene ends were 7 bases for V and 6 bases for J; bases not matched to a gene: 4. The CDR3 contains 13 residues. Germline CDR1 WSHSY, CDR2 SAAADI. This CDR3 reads CASKGQGPGELFF. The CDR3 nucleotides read TGCGCCAGCAAAGGACAGGGACCCGGGGAGCTGTTTTTT.

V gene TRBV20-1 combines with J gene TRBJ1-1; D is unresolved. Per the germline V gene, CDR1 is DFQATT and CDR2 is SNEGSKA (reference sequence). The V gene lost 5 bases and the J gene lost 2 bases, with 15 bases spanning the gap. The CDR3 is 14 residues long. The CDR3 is CSASLPGANTEAFF. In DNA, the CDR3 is TGCAGTGCTTCCCTTCCCGGAGCTAACACTGAAGCTTTCTTT.

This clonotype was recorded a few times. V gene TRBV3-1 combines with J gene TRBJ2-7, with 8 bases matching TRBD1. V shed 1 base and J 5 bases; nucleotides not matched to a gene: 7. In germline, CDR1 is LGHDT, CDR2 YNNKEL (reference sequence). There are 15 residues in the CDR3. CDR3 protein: CASSQVRNRGNEQYF. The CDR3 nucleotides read TGTGCCAGCAGCCAAGTACGCAACAGGGGGAACGAGCAGTACTTC.

CDR3 region: CAISGPGQGADTQYF. The CDR3 region has the DNA TGTGCCATCAGTGGTCCGGGACAGGGGGCAGATACGCAGTATTTT. The genes are TRBV10-3 and TRBJ2-3; 11 bases fit TRBD1. CDR3 length: 15 amino acids. CDR1 is ENHRY, CDR2 SYGVKD, per germline. V lost 4 bases and J lost 4; bases outside the gene matches: 4.

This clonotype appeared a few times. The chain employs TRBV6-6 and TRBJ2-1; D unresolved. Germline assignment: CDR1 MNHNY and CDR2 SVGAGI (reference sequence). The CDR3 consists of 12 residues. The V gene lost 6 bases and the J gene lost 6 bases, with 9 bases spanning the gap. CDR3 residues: CASSSNTNEQFF. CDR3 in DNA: TGTGCCAGCAGCTCCAACACCAATGAGCAGTTCTTC.

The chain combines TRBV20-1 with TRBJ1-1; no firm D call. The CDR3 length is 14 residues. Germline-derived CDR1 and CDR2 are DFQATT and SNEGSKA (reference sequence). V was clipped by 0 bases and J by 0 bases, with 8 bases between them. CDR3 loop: CSAREGVLNTEAFF. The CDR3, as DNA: TGCAGTGCTAGAGAGGGAGTATTGAACACTGAAGCTTTCTTT.

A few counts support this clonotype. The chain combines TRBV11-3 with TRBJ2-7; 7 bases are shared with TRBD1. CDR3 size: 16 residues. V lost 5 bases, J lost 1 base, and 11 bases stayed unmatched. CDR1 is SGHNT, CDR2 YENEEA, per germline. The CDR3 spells CASSPVWDRKSYEQYF. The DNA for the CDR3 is TGTGCCAGCAGCCCCGTATGGGACAGAAAATCCTACGAGCAGTACTTC.

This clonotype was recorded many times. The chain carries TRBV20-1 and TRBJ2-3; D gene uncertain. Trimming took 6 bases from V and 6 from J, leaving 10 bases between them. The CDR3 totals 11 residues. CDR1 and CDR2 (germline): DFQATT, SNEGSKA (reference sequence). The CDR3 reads CSARLGDTQYF. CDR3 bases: TGCAGTGCGAGACTCGGGGATACGCAGTATTTT.

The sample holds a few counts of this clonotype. CDR3 coding DNA: TGCAGTATTGACAGGGGGAGCACTGAAGCTTTCTTT. Translation gives CSIDRGSTEAFF. This chain links TRBV20-1 with TRBJ1-1, with TRBD1 matching over 9 bases. J lost 4 bases, V lost 8 bases, and 5 bases had no gene match. The CDR3 consists of 12 residues. CDR1 DFQATT and CDR2 SNEGSKA come from the germline V gene (reference sequence).

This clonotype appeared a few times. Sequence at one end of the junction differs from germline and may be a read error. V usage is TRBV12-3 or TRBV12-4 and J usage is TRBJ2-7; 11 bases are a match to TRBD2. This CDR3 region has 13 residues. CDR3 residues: CASSLEGTSGGDW. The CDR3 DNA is TGTGCCAGCAGTTTAGAGGGGACTAGCGGAGGGGACTGG.

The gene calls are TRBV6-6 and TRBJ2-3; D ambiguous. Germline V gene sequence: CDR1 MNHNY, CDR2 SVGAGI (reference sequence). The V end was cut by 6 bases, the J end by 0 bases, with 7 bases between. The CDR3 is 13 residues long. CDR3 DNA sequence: TGTGCCAGCAGGGCTCGAAGCACAGATACGCAGTATTTT. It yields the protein CASRARSTDTQYF.

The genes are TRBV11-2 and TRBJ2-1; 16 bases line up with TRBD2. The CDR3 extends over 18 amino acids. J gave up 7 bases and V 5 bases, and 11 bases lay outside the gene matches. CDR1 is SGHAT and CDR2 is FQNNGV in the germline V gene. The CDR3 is CASSRGLAGGPRRNEQFF. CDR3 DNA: TGTGCCAGCAGCCGGGGACTAGCGGGAGGGCCTCGTCGTAATGAGCAGTTCTTC.

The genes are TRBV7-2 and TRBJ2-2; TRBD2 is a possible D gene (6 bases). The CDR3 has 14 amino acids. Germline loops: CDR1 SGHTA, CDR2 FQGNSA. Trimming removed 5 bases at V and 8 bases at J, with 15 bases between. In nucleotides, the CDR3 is TGTGCCAGCAGCAGCCGCCTAGCGAGTGGGGAGCTGTTTTTT. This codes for CASSSRLASGELFF.

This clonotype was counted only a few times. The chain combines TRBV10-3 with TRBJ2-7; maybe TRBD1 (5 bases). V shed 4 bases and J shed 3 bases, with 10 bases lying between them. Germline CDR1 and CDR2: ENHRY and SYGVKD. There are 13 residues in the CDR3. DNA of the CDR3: TGTGCCATCAGTGCGGCAGGGAACTACGAGCAGTACTTC. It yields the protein CAISAAGNYEQYF.

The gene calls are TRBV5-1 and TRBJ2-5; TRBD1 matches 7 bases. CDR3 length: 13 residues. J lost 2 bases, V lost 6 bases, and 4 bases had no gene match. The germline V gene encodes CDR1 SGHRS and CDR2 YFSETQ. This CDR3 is CASTLDRQETQYF. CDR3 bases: TGCGCCAGCACCCTGGACAGGCAAGAGACCCAGTACTTC.

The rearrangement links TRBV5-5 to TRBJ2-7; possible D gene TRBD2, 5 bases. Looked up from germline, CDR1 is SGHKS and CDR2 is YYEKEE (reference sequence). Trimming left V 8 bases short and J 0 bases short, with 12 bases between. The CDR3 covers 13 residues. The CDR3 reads CARSAGSSYEQYF. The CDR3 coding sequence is TGTGCCAGGAGCGCTGGGAGCTCCTACGAGCAGTACTTC.

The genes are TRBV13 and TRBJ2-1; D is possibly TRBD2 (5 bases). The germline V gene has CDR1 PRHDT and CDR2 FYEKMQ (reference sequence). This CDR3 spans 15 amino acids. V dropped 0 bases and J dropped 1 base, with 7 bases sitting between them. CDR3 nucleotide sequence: TGTGCCAGCAGCTTAGGCCGGAGGTCCTACAATGAGCAGTTCTTC. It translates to CASSLGRRSYNEQFF.

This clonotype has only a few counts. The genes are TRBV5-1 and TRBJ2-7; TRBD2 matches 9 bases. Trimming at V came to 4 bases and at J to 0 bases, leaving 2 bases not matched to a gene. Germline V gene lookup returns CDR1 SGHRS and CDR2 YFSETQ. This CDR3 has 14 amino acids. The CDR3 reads CASSVTSGSYEQYF. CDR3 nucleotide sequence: TGCGCCAGCAGCGTGACTAGCGGCTCCTACGAGCAGTACTTC.

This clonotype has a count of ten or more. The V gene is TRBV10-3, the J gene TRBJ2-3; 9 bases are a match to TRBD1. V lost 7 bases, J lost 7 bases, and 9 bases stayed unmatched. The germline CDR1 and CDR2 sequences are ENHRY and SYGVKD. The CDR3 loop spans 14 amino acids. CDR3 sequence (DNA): TGTGCCATCAAAGGACAGGGGCCGGGAAATACGCAGTATTTT. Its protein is CAIKGQGPGNTQYF.